This T cell receptor beta chain is drawn from a study of molecular identifiers for immune sequencing clone quantification. Sorted naive CD8 T cells, roughly 19,000 to 1,100,000, were sequenced from 10%, 30% or 50% RNA. CD8+CD4-CCR7+CD45RA+ sorting gave the naive CD8 T cells. This clonotype occurred a few times. The antigen is not known. Germline CDR1 SNHLY, CDR2 FYNNEI. The CDR3 covers 15 residues. With V trimmed by 1 base and J by 5 bases, 3 bases remained unmatched. Whole-study results and caveats: Clonotypes topping 20 RNA copies carried over 98% of effector molecules but under 1% of naive ones.

Preparation methods for the bulk TCR libraries were those previously described, with listed TCR primers. TCRdb analysed the PCR reads with MiXCR anew, one entry per CDR3 protein. The repertoire has about 510,000 distinct CDR3 sequences, around 23% of them found once; the top ten carry around 0.79%. The chain combines TRBV2 with TRBJ2-1; the match to TRBD1 covers 9 bases. The receptor was derived from a human donor in good health. Some libraries in this study had Jurkat cell RNA spiked in. The sample taken for sequencing was naive CD8+ T cells from blood, with Jurkat cell RNA spiked in. The subset is: FACS-sorted CD8+CD4-CCR7+CD45RA+ naive T cells. The CDR3 DNA sequence: TGTGCCAGCAGTGAAGTAGGACAGGGGAACAATGAGCAGTTCTTC. The encoded protein is CASSEVGQGNNEQFF.